This is a list of T cell receptor beta chains from one sample in a study of response to subunit inactivated influenza vaccine. TCRdb recomputed calls from the RT-PCR reads with MiXCR, one row per CDR3 protein. The sample has roughly 160,000 distinct CDR3 sequences, about 10% seen once. The sample in question was CD8+ T cells sorted from PBMCs, obtained around 2 years after vaccination. These TCRs come from a man aged 50 to 75 who received an inactivated influenza vaccine. CDR3s leave out the opening cysteine and the closing phenylalanine or tryptophan. D genes are given only for firm matches.

D	V	CDR3
TRBD2	TRBV4-3	ASSQEPTSSYYEQY
-	TRBV4-3	ASSPNGATNEKLF
-	TRBV5-8	ASTNRLGELF
-	TRBV30	AWSVDTDTQY
-	TRBV12-3/TRBV12-4	ASSILGGAYEQY
-	TRBV3-1	ASSRGGGETQY
TRBD2	TRBV12-3/TRBV12-4	ASSWTRNLQETQY
TRBD1	TRBV7-9	ASSPPPRGRRYEQY
TRBD1	TRBV4-2	ASSQGQGAVEQY
-	TRBV19	ASSRGRHNEQF
-	TRBV4-3	ASSPQPPLAKNIQY
TRBD2	TRBV28	ASSLLAGGYGGTDTQY
TRBD2	TRBV20-1	SATGGTPSEQY
-	TRBV7-9	ASSLFIWGTGELF
TRBD2	TRBV7-9	ASSVLAGGAKNIQY
-	TRBV13	ASSPWAVNTGELF
TRBD2	TRBV7-6	ASSISGGGLNEQF
TRBD2	TRBV10-3	AILAGGPSTDTQY
-	TRBV6-5	ASSSLTGSNTGELF
TRBD2	TRBV5-1	ASSPLAGGDEQF
-	TRBV25-1	ASSGQPGYNEQF
-	TRBV6-2/TRBV6-3	ASSYVLPNTGELF
-	TRBV7-8	ASSLARGTGAVLYGYT
-	TRBV5-1	ASSDQHEQF
-	TRBV6-6	ASSSGISREQY
-	TRBV27	ASSPGYSNQPQH
-	TRBV4-1	ASSQVGGPNEQF
-	TRBV7-9	ASSSKRAQY
-	TRBV20-1	SAERGNNEQF
TRBD1	TRBV11-2	ASSLATTGFTGELF
-	TRBV28	ASTTGTTASTGELF
TRBD1	TRBV29-1	SVRVRTGETYEQY
-	TRBV11-2	ASSLESTGSDTQY
TRBD1	TRBV11-2	ASSLLTGVRSNEQPQH
-	TRBV12-3/TRBV12-4	ASSPRPGVNSPLH
TRBD1	TRBV20-1	SARLDRGVYEQY
-	TRBV4-3	ASSQVQGVRMAAEAF
-	TRBV20-1	SARGQGESSNQPQH
-	TRBV7-6	ASSLASTGPFHNEQF
-	TRBV9	ASSDRDDNEETQY
TRBD2	TRBV20-1	SARDLTSGRTNEQF
-	TRBV10-2	ASSDRQGYSYEQY
-	TRBV6-5	ASSYSIGVSSYEQY
-	TRBV9	ASSVVSASTDTQY